The 10 T cell receptor beta chains listed next were all sequenced from one sample in a study of T cell responses to AZD1222 COVID-19 vaccine. Produced via immunoSEQ multiplex PCR; TCRdb's table is partial and in-frame only. The sample contains about 110,000 clones, 92% of which appear only once. Source: peripheral blood, taken on day 0 of AZD1222 vaccination. The receptors were sampled from an adult in good health.

The V and J genes are TRBV28 and TRBJ2-7; TRBD1 might be the D (6 bases). V was clipped by 3 bases and J by 0 bases, with 9 bases between them. The CDR3 has 14 amino acids. The germline V gene encodes CDR1 MDHEN and CDR2 SYDVKM. Here the CDR3 DNA reads TGTGCCAGCAGTTTTACGGACAGCTCCTACGAGCAGTACTTC. Residues: CASSFTDSSYEQYF. The full variable domain, in which reference TRBV28 and TRBJ2-7 provide the parts outside the CDR3, is DVKVTQSSRYLVKRTGEKVFLECVQDMDHENMFWYRQDPGLGLRLIYFSYDVKMKEKGDIPEGYSVSREKKERFSLILESASTNQTSMYLCASSFTDSSYEQYFGPGTRLTVT.

This chain joins TRBV2 and TRBJ1-5; 7 bases line up with TRBD1. CDR1 is SNHLY and CDR2 is FYNNEI in the germline V gene. Trimming removed 0 bases from V and 2 bases from J; junction bases left unmatched: 4. This CDR3 has 16 amino acids. CDR3 loop: CASSEAVTGGNQPQHF. For the CDR3, the DNA is TGTGCCAGCAGTGAAGCGGTCACAGGGGGCAATCAGCCCCAGCATTTT.

The chain uses TRBV5-6 and TRBJ1-6; D not certain. CDR3 length equals 14 residues. The V gene lost 3 bases and the J gene lost 9 bases, with 13 bases spanning the gap. Looked up from germline, CDR1 is SGHDT and CDR2 is YYEEEE. For the CDR3, the DNA is TGTGCCAGCAGCTGGACCATATCGGGTTCACCCCTCCACTTT. Its translation: CASSWTISGSPLHF.

V gene TRBV5-6 combines with J gene TRBJ2-3; TRBD2 might be the D (6 bases). Germline V gene data show CDR1 as SGHDT and CDR2 as YYEEEE. The CDR3 covers 15 residues. Trimming pared 2 bases from V and 8 bases from J, leaving 18 bases between. The CDR3 nucleotides read TGTGCCAGCAGCTTACTAGCAACAGCCCAAGGTACGCAGTATTTT. Its translation: CASSLLATAQGTQYF.

The genes are TRBV18 and TRBJ2-2; 8 bases match TRBD1. This CDR3 has 16 amino acids. Trimming took 6 bases from V and 2 from J; bases not matched to a gene: 8. Per germline, CDR1 KGHSH and CDR2 LQKENI. The CDR3 loop is CASSPQGAYNTGELFF. CDR3 coding DNA: TGTGCCAGCTCGCCTCAGGGGGCGTATAACACCGGGGAGCTGTTTTTT.

The chain is built from TRBV28 and TRBJ1-5; D may be TRBD1 (5 bases). CDR3 length: 15 residues. Germline CDR1 and CDR2: MDHEN and SYDVKM. The V end was cut by 5 bases, the J end by 0 bases, with 11 bases between. CDR3 amino acids: CASSPRTYSNQPQHF. In DNA, the CDR3 is TGTGCCAGCAGTCCTCGGACATATAGCAATCAGCCCCAGCATTTT.

The V and J genes are TRBV19 and TRBJ2-6; D remains ambiguous. The CDR3 sequence is 16 residues long. CDR1 is LNHDA, CDR2 SQIVND, per germline (reference sequence). V shed 11 bases and J shed 4 bases, with 21 bases lying between them. This chain's CDR3 is CACGEEWGPGANVLTF. The CDR3 nucleotides are TGTGCCTGTGGAGAGGAGTGGGGTCCGGGGGCCAACGTCCTGACTTTC.

The V gene is TRBV19, the J gene TRBJ2-1, with unresolved D. Germline CDR1 and CDR2: LNHDA and SQIVND (reference sequence). Trimming shortened V by 6 bases and J by 3 bases, and 6 bases separated the two germline ends. The CDR3 covers 12 residues. CDR3 sequence reads: CASSSVYNEQFF. CDR3 sequence (DNA): TGTGCCAGTAGCTCAGTCTACAATGAGCAGTTCTTC.

The chain is built from TRBV7-9 and TRBJ2-7, with a possible D match to TRBD2 (6 bases). CDR3 length: 18 residues. With 5 bases removed from V and 0 bases from J, the gap between germline ends came to 23 bases. Per the germline V gene, CDR1 is SEHNR and CDR2 is FQNEAQ (reference sequence). In nucleotides, the CDR3 is TGTGCCAGCAGCCCTCAGGACTACAACCCTAAAAGCTCCTACGAGCAGTACTTC. This encodes CASSPQDYNPKSSYEQYF.

The chain recombines TRBV2 with TRBJ1-2; D unresolved. Germline V gene lookup returns CDR1 SNHLY and CDR2 FYNNEI. V lost 7 bases, J lost 6 bases, and 12 bases lay in between. CDR3 length: 12 amino acids. CDR3 sequence reads: CASTAGIHGYTF. As DNA, the CDR3 is TGTGCCAGCACCGCAGGCATTCATGGCTACACCTTC.